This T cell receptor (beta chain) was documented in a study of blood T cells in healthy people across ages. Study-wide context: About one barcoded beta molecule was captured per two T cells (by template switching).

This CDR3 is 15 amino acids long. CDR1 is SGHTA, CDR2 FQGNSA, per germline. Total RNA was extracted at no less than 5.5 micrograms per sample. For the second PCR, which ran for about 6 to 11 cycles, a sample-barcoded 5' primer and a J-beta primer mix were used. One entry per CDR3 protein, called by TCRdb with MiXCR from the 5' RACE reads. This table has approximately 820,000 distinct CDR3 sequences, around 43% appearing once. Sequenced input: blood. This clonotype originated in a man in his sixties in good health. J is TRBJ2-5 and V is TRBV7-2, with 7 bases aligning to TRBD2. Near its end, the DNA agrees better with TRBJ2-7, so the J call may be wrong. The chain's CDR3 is CASSLVATGGYEQYF. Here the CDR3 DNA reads TGTGCCAGCAGCTTAGTCGCTACGGGGGGCTACGAGCAGTACTTC.